This TCR beta chain was sequenced in a study of CD8+ T cells in alopecia areata. Extraction of RNA preceded its reverse transcription into cDNA, which served as the sequencing template. Assay used: immunoSEQ multiplex PCR; TCRdb lists only in-frame clones, some missing. The table includes under 95,000 clones, 70% to 85% detected once. Trimming removed 4 bases at V and 3 bases at J, with 9 bases between. Germline V gene data show CDR1 as GTSNPN and CDR2 as SVGIG (reference sequence). The CDR3 runs 12 residues. Described treatment: oral pan-JAK inhibitor, 5-10 mg twice daily. This clone was observed a handful of times.

The specimen comprised CD8+ T cells sorted from blood, sampled around week 46, from a patient treated with tofacitinib. The J gene is TRBJ1-1, the V gene TRBV30, with D possibly being TRBD1 (5 bases). This TCR was sampled from a human donor with alopecia areata. The chain's CDR3 is CAWNGGDTEAFF. The CDR3 region has the DNA TGTGCCTGGAATGGGGGGGACACTGAAGCTTTCTTT.